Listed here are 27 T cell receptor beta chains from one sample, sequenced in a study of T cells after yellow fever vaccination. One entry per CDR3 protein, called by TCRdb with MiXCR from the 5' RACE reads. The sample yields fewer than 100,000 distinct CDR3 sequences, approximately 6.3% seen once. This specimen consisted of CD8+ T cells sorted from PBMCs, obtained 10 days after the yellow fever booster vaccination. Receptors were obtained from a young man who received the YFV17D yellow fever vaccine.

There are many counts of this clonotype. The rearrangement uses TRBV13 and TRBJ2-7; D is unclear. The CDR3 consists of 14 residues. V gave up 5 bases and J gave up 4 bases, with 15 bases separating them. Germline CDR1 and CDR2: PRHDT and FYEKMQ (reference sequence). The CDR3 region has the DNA TGTGCCAGCAGCATCCAAGAGCAGGAGTACGAGCAGTACTTC. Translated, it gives CASSIQEQEYEQYF.

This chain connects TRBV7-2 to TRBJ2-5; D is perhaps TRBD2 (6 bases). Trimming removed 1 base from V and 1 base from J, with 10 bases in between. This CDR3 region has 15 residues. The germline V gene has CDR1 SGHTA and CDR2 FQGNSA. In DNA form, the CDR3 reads TGTGCCAGCAGCTTAGGGGGACTGGCCCAAGAGACCCAGTACTTC. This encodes CASSLGGLAQETQYF.

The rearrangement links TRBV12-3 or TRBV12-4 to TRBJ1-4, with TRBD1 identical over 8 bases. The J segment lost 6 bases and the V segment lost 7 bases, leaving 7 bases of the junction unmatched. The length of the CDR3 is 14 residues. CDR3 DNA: TGTGCCAGCATGCCAGGACAGGGTTATGAAAAACTGTTTTTT. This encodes CASMPGQGYEKLFF.

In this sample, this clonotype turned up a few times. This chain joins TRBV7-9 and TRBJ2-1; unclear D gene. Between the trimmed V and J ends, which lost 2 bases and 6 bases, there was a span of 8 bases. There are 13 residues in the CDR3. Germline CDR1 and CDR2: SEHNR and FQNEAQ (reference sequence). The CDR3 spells CASSLSRSNEQFF. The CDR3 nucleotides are TGTGCCAGCAGCTTATCCAGAAGCAATGAGCAGTTCTTC.

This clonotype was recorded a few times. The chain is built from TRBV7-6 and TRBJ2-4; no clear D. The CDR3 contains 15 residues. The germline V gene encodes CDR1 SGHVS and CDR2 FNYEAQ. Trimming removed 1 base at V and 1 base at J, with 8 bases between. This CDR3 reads CASSLGPGAKNIQYF. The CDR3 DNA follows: TGTGCCAGCAGCTTAGGGCCGGGTGCCAAAAACATTCAGTACTTC.

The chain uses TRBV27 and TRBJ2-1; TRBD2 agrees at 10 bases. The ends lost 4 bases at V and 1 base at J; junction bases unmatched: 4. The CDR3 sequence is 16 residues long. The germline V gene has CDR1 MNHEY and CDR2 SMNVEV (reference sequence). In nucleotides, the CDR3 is TGTGCCAGCAGTTCAAGGACTAGCGGATCCTACAATGAGCAGTTCTTC. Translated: CASSSRTSGSYNEQFF.

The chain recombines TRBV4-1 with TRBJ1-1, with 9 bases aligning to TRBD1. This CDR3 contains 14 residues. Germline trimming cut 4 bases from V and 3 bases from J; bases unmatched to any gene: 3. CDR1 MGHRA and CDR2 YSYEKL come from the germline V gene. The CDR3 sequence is CASSRTGVDTEAFF. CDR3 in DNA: TGCGCCAGCAGCCGGACAGGGGTGGACACTGAAGCTTTCTTT.

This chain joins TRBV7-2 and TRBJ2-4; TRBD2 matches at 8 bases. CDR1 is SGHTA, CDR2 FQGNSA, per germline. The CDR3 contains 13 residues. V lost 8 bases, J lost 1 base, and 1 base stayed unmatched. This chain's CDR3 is CASASGAKNIQYF. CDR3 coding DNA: TGTGCCAGCGCTAGCGGGGCCAAAAACATTCAGTACTTC.

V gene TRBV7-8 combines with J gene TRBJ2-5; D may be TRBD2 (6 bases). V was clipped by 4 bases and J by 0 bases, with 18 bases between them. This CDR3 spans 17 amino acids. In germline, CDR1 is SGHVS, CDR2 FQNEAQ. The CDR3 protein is CASSSGPGLKHQETQYF. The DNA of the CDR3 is TGTGCCAGCAGCTCGGGACCGGGACTTAAACACCAAGAGACCCAGTACTTC.

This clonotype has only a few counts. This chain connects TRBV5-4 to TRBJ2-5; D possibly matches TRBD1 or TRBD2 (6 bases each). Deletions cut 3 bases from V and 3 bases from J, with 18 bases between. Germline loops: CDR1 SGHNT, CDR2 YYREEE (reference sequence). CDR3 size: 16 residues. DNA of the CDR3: TGTGCCAGCAGCTCCTCAGGGGTGGTAGCGGAAGAGACCCAGTACTTC. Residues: CASSSSGVVAEETQYF.

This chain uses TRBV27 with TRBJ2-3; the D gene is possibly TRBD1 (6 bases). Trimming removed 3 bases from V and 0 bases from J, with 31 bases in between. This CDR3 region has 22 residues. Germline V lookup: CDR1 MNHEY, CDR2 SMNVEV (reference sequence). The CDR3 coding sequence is TGTGCCAGCAGTTTCGGCCCCCAGGGGTCGATAGTTGGACCAACTAGCACAGATACGCAGTATTTT. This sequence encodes CASSFGPQGSIVGPTSTDTQYF.

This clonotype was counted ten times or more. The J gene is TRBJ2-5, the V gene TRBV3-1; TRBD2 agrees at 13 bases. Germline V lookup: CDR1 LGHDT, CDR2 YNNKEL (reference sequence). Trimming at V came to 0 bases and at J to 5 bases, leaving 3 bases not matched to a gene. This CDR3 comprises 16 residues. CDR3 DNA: TGTGCCAGCAGCCAAGACGGACTAGCGGGGGTTGAGACCCAGTACTTC. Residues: CASSQDGLAGVETQYF.

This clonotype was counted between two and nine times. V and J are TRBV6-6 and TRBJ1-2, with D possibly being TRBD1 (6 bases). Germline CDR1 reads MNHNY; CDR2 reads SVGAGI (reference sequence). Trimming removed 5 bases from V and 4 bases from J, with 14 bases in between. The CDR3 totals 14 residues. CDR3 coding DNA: TGTGCCAGCAGTCACGGACAGACTATCTATGGCTACACCTTC. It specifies CASSHGQTIYGYTF.

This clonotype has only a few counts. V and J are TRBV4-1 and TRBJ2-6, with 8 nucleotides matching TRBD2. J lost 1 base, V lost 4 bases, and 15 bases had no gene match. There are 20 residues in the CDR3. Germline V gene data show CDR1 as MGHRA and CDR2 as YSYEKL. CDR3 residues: CASSLAGGAIVKSGANVLTF. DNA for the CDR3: TGCGCCAGCAGCCTAGCCGGGGGGGCTATAGTTAAGTCTGGGGCCAACGTCCTGACTTTC.

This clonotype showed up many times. For the CDR3, the DNA is TGTGCCAGCCAGTCGGGGGGGTTCCAAGAGACCCAGTACTTC. This encodes CASQSGGFQETQYF. The V gene is TRBV12-3 or TRBV12-4, the J gene TRBJ2-5, with TRBD2 identical over 8 bases. The CDR3 spans 14 residues. After removal of 8 bases from V and 1 base from J, the junction contained 6 bases not matched to a gene.

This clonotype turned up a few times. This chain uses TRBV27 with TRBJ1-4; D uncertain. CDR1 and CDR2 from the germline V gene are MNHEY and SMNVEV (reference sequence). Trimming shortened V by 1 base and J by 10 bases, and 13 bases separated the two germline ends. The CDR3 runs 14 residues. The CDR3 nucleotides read TGTGCCAGCAGTTTATTCACCTCCGGCGGAAAACTGTTTTTT. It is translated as CASSLFTSGGKLFF.

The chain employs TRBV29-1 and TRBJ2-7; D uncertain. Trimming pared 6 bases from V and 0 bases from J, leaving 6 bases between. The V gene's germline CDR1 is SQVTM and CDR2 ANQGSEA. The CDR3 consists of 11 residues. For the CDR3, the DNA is TGCAGCGTAAGCAGCTCCTACGAGCAGTACTTC. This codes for CSVSSSYEQYF.

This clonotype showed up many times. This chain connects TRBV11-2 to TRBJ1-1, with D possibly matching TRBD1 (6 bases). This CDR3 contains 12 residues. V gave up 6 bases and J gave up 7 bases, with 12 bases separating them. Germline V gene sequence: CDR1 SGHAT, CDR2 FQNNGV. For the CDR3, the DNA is TGTGCCAGCAGGCGGGGGCGGGGTGAAGCTTTCTTT. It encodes CASRRGRGEAFF.

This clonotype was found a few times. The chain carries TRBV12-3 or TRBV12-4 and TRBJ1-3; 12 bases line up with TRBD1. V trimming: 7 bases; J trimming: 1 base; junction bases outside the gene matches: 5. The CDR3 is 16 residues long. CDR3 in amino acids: CASIGGQGASGNTIYF. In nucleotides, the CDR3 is TGTGCCAGCATCGGGGGACAGGGGGCTTCTGGAAACACCATATATTTT.

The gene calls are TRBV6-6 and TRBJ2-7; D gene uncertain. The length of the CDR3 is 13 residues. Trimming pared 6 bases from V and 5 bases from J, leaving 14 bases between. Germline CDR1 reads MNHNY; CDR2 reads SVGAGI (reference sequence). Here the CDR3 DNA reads TGTGCCAGCAGATCGGACGGTGAACACGAGCAGTACGTC. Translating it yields CASRSDGEHEQYV.

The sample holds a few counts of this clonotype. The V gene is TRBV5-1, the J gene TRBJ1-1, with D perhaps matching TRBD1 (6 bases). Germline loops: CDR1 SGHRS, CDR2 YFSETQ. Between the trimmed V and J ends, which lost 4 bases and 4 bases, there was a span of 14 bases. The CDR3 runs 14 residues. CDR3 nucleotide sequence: TGCGCCAGCAGCGAACAGGGATGGAGCACTGAAGCTTTCTTT. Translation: CASSEQGWSTEAFF.

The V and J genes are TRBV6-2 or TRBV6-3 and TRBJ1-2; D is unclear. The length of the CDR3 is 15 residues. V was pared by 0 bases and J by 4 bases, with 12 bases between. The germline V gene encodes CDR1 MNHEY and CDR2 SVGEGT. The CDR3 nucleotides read TGTGCCAGCAGTTACTCGAGGAGGCCGGCCTATGGCTACACCTTC. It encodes CASSYSRRPAYGYTF.

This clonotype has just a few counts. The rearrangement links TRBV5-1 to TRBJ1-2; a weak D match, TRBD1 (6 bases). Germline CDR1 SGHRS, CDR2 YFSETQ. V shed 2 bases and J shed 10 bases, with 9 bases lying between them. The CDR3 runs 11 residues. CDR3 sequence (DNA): TGCGCCAGCAGCTTAGGACAGAACTACACCTTC. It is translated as CASSLGQNYTF.

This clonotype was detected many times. CDR3 sequence: CASSVWDRSSEETQYF. The CDR3 DNA reads TGTGCCAGCAGCGTTTGGGACAGGAGCTCCGAAGAGACCCAGTACTTC. The V call is TRBV7-9, the J call TRBJ2-5, with 8 bases lining up with TRBD1. Germline V gene sequence: CDR1 SEHNR, CDR2 FQNEAQ (reference sequence). With 5 bases clipped from V and 3 bases from J, the junction kept 11 bases outside the gene matches. The CDR3 runs 16 residues.

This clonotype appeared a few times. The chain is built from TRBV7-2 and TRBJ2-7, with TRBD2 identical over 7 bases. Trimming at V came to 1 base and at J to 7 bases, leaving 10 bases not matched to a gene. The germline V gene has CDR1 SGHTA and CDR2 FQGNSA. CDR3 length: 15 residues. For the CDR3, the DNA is TGTGCCAGCAGCTTAGGGACTAGTCCGTTAGGGGAGCAGTACGTC. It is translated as CASSLGTSPLGEQYV.

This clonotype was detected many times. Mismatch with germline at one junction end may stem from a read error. The DNA for the CDR3 is TGTGCCACCAGCCGAGAAAGAGTCATGAACACTGAAGCTTTCTTT. This codes for CATSRERVMNTEAFF. The chain couples TRBV15 to TRBJ1-1; no clear D gene. The CDR3 runs to 15 residues. Germline CDR1 LNHNV, CDR2 YYDKDF (reference sequence).

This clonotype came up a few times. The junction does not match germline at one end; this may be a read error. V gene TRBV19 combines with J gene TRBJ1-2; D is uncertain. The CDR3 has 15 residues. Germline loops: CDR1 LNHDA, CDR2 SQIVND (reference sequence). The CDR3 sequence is CASRIEASSGGGYTF. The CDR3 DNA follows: TGTGCCAGTAGGATAGAAGCCAGCTCAGGTGGAGGCTACACCTTC.